Shown below are 21 T cell receptor beta chains from a single sample sequenced in a study of blood T cell repertoires in COVID-19. Clones were read by immunoSEQ multiplex PCR, and TCRdb kept only the in-frame ones, dropping some. The sample contains about 440,000 clones, nearly 90% of which appear only once. The source material was PBMCs or T cells enriched from blood (not recorded which). The receptors originated from a woman aged 18-29 years with acute COVID-19.

This chain connects TRBV29-1 to TRBJ1-3; D is uncertain. The CDR3 covers 14 residues. Trimming took 4 bases from V and 2 from J, leaving 12 bases between them. From germline, CDR1 is SQVTM and CDR2 ANQGSEA. CDR3 sequence (DNA): TGCAGCGTTGTAATTCGGGAGACTGGAAACACCATATATTTT. Translated: CSVVIRETGNTIYF.

Points on this clone: The same CDR3 can be traced to other DNA sequences in this sample. The rearrangement links TRBV6-5 to TRBJ1-2; no firm D call. The V end was cut by 4 bases, the J end by 0 bases, with 6 bases between. Germline V lookup: CDR1 MNHEY, CDR2 SVGAGI. The CDR3 has 13 residues. The CDR3 DNA sequence: TGTGCCAGCAGTTCCGACTCTAACTATGGCTACACCTTC. Its translation: CASSSDSNYGYTF.

The chain has TRBV7-2 and TRBJ1-5, with 7 bases matching TRBD1. After removal of 5 bases from V and 2 bases from J, the junction contained 9 bases not matched to a gene. The CDR3 runs to 16 residues. CDR1 is SGHTA and CDR2 is FQGNSA in the germline V gene. The CDR3 protein is CASSPQGLTGNQPQHF. CDR3 sequence (DNA): TGTGCCAGCAGCCCACAGGGGTTAACGGGCAATCAGCCCCAGCATTTT.

The chain uses TRBV7-9 and TRBJ2-7, with 10 positions matching TRBD1. This CDR3 comprises 17 residues. Germline V gene data show CDR1 as SEHNR and CDR2 as FQNEAQ (reference sequence). The V and J ends lost 0 bases and 1 base, in that order; junction bases with no gene match: 6. CDR3 DNA: TGTGCCAGCAGCTTAGCCCCCGGGACAGGGGTTTCCTACGAGCAGTACTTC. This encodes CASSLAPGTGVSYEQYF.

This rearrangement joins TRBV29-1 to TRBJ2-7; 8 bases are a match to TRBD1. Losses at the gene ends were 1 base for V and 5 bases for J; bases not matched to a gene: 7. The CDR3 runs to 14 residues. Germline CDR1 SQVTM, CDR2 ANQGSEA. This chain's CDR3 is CSVEGVRTGNEQYF. The CDR3 DNA sequence: TGCAGCGTTGAAGGGGTTAGGACAGGGAACGAGCAGTACTTC.

In the case of this clone: Other DNA sequences in this specimen translate into the identical CDR3. The CDR3 DNA reads as TGCAGCGCCGAGGACAGGGTTGGCTACACCTTC. This encodes CSAEDRVGYTF. V and J are TRBV29-1 and TRBJ1-2; TRBD1 aligns across 8 bases. The CDR3 sequence is 11 residues long. Germline V gene sequence: CDR1 SQVTM, CDR2 ANQGSEA. J gave up 7 bases and V 7 bases, and 5 bases lay outside the gene matches.

The CDR3 loop reads CAWSVLFLAGVSEQYF. CDR3 coding DNA: TGTGCCTGGAGTGTACTTTTTCTAGCGGGAGTATCCGAGCAGTACTTC. V and J are TRBV30 and TRBJ2-7, with 10 bases identical to TRBD2. The CDR3 has 16 residues. After removal of 0 bases from V and 6 bases from J, the junction contained 11 bases not matched to a gene. Germline loops: CDR1 GTSNPN, CDR2 SVGIG (reference sequence).

This chain links TRBV11-3 with TRBJ1-1; D might be TRBD1 (5 bases). Trimming stripped 0 bases from V and 8 bases from J, with 10 bases between. Germline V gene lookup returns CDR1 SGHNT and CDR2 YENEEA. The CDR3 covers 13 residues. In nucleotides, the CDR3 is TGTGCCAGCAGCTTAGAGGGGCACCGAGAAGCTTTCTTT. As protein: CASSLEGHREAFF.

The chain has TRBV2 and TRBJ1-3; D perhaps matches TRBD1 (5 bases). CDR1 SNHLY and CDR2 FYNNEI come from the germline V gene. This CDR3 is 15 amino acids long. V was pared by 6 bases and J by 2 bases, with 14 bases between. The CDR3 region has the DNA TGTGCCAGCAGCGGGGGGATGGGGACTGGAAACACCATATATTTT. This encodes CASSGGMGTGNTIYF.

The chain uses TRBV28 and TRBJ2-3, with 11 bases fitting TRBD2. Germline V gene data show CDR1 as MDHEN and CDR2 as SYDVKM. CDR3 size: 14 residues. The V gene end was trimmed by 6 bases and the J gene end by 4 bases; junction bases not matched to a gene: 3. Written as DNA, the CDR3 is TGTGCCAGCAGCCCGGGACTAGCGGCAGATACGCAGTATTTT. This encodes CASSPGLAADTQYF.

The chain links TRBV18 to TRBJ1-1; TRBD1 matches 9 bases. Trimming removed 3 bases from V and 3 bases from J; junction bases left unmatched: 5. Per the germline V gene, CDR1 is KGHSH and CDR2 is LQKENI. CDR3 length equals 15 residues. The CDR3 nucleotides read TGTGCCAGCTCACCCCGGACAGGGGACGACACTGAAGCTTTCTTT. Its translation is CASSPRTGDDTEAFF.

This chain links TRBV2 with TRBJ2-3; D not resolved. The CDR3 spans 15 residues. CDR1 and CDR2 from the germline V gene are SNHLY and FYNNEI. Between the trimmed V and J ends, which lost 3 bases and 2 bases, there was a span of 12 bases. The DNA of the CDR3 is TGTGCCAGCAGTGACGCCTCGAAAGCCACAGATACGCAGTATTTT. It is translated as CASSDASKATDTQYF.

The chain is built from TRBV7-2 and TRBJ2-1; D is perhaps TRBD1 (6 bases). This CDR3 contains 17 residues. Between the trimmed V and J ends, which lost 5 bases and 5 bases, there was a span of 22 bases. Per the germline V gene, CDR1 is SGHTA and CDR2 is FQGNSA. The CDR3 region has the DNA TGTGCCAGCAGCCCGCGTCTCATTCTCGGGGACAACAATGAGCAGTTCTTC. Protein sequence: CASSPRLILGDNNEQFF.

The genes are TRBV3-1 (or the pseudogene TRBV3-2) and TRBJ2-2; D perhaps matches TRBD2 (7 bases). There are 15 residues in the CDR3. V was pared by 4 bases and J by 4 bases, with 13 bases between. Germline V gives CDR1 LGHDT, CDR2 YNNKEL (reference sequence). The CDR3 region has the DNA TGTGCCAGCAGCCCCCTAGGGGGGGTCACCGGGGAGCTGTTTTTT. Translated: CASSPLGGVTGELFF.

The chain has TRBV9 and TRBJ2-1; 7 bases fit TRBD1. Germline V gene sequence: CDR1 SGDLS, CDR2 YYNGEE. Unmatched junction bases numbered 7, after V lost 5 bases and J lost 5 bases. This CDR3 contains 14 residues. CDR3 in DNA: TGTGCCAGCAGTCATCCGGGACAGAACAATGAGCAGTTCTTC. Protein product: CASSHPGQNNEQFF. Full variable domain (rest looked up from reference TRBV9 and TRBJ2-1): DSGVTQTPKHLITATGQRVTLRCSPRSGDLSVYWYQQSLDQGLQFLIQYYNGEERAKGNILERFSAQQFPDLHSELNLSSLELGDSALYFCASSHPGQNNEQFFGPGTRLTVL.

The CDR3 DNA is TGTGCCTGGAGTGGGCCTCGAACCTACGAGCAGTACTTC. Translation gives CAWSGPRTYEQYF. The chain has TRBV30 and TRBJ2-7; D is undetermined. The germline V gene encodes CDR1 GTSNPN and CDR2 SVGIG (reference sequence). The V end lost 1 base, the J end lost 2 bases, and 9 bases lay between the germline ends. This CDR3 has 13 amino acids. The full variable domain, completed using reference TRBV30 and TRBJ2-7, is SQTIHQWPATLVQPVGSPLSLECTVEGTSNPNLYWYRQAAGRGLQLLFYSVGIGQISSEVPQNLSASRPQDRQFILSSKKLLLSDSGFYLCAWSGPRTYEQYFGPGTRLTVT.

The chain is built from TRBV9 and TRBJ2-3, with 9 bases that match TRBD2. J lost 3 bases, V lost 4 bases, and 9 bases had no gene match. Germline V gives CDR1 SGDLS, CDR2 YYNGEE. This CDR3 is built from 16 residues. This CDR3 reads CASSPLGGGATDTQYF. The DNA for the CDR3 is TGTGCCAGCAGCCCCCTGGGCGGGGGGGCGACAGATACGCAGTATTTT.

This chain links TRBV21-1 with TRBJ2-7; TRBD2 is the table's D call and was not checked against the DNA. TRBV21-1 is a pseudogene segment. The CDR3 is 15 amino acids. CDR3 coding DNA: TGTGCCAGCAGCAAAAAGTCCCTAGCGCCCTACGAGCAGTACTTC. Translation: CASSKKSLAPYEQYF.

The rearrangement uses TRBV9 and TRBJ2-7; perhaps TRBD1 as D (6 bases). CDR1 is SGDLS, CDR2 YYNGEE, per germline. V dropped 4 bases and J dropped 0 bases, with 11 bases sitting between them. The CDR3 length is 14 residues. The CDR3 DNA reads TGTGCCAGCAGCCACGGGACACTCTCCTACGAGCAGTACTTC. Protein: CASSHGTLSYEQYF.

This clone has more than one count but fewer than ten. The J gene is TRBJ2-7, the V gene TRBV4-1; unclear D gene. Trimming cost V 0 bases and J 3 bases, with 9 bases left between them. CDR1 MGHRA and CDR2 YSYEKL come from the germline V gene. The CDR3 loop spans 14 amino acids. This CDR3 is CASSQDHGFYEQYF. The CDR3 nucleotides read TGCGCCAGCAGCCAAGATCACGGGTTCTACGAGCAGTACTTC.

The chain is built from TRBV10-3 and TRBJ2-5; 8 nucleotides align to TRBD2. Germline CDR1 reads ENHRY; CDR2 reads SYGVKD. Trimming took 6 bases from V and 4 from J; bases not matched to a gene: 13. There are 16 residues in the CDR3. CDR3 DNA: TGTGCCATCAGCTCCCTTGCGAGCGGGAGTGGAGAGACCCAGTACTTC. Translating it yields CAISSLASGSGETQYF.